A selection of T cell receptor beta chains follows, all from one sample in a study of blood T cell repertoires in COVID-19. Generated by immunoSEQ multiplex PCR, the TCRdb table keeps only in-frame clones and is missing some. The data hold approximately 210,000 clones, with 86% observed a single time. The material sequenced was peripheral blood. These receptors came from a woman between 70 and 85 years old with acute or convalescent COVID-19. CDR3s include the opening cysteine and the closing phenylalanine or tryptophan. A D gene is named only where the DNA matches it firmly. Clone size is not always given. Where it is, it says once, few, many or a class for expanded clones.

D,J,V,size,CDR3,DNA
-,TRBJ2-2,TRBV5-1,-,CASKLASNTGELFF,TGCGCCAGTAAGCTAGCTTCAAACACCGGGGAGCTGTTTTTT
-,TRBJ1-4,TRBV5-6,-,CASSRTTQEKLFF,TGTGCCAGCAGCCGAACAACGCAGGAAAAACTGTTTTTT
TRBD1,TRBJ1-5,TRBV10-1,-,CARKTGDSNNQPQHF,TGCGCCAGGAAAACAGGGGACTCAAACAATCAGCCCCAGCATTTT
-,TRBJ1-1,TRBV7-9,-,CASSLGGLNTEAFF,TGTGCCAGCAGCTTAGGGGGGCTGAACACTGAAGCTTTCTTT
-,TRBJ2-5,TRBV2,-,CASKERGQETQYF,TGTGCCAGCAAGGAAAGGGGCCAAGAGACCCAGTACTTC
-,TRBJ1-2,TRBV5-1,once,CASSYDSSYGYTF,TGCGCCAGCAGTTATGACAGTTCCTATGGCTACACCTTC
-,TRBJ1-2,TRBV7-2,once,CASSWKGEDGYTF,TGTGCCAGCAGCTGGAAAGGGGAAGATGGCTACACCTTC
-,TRBJ1-1,TRBV6-2/TRBV6-3,-,CASSNRQANTEAFF,TGTGCCAGCAGTAACCGTCAGGCGAACACTGAAGCTTTCTTT
TRBD2,TRBJ2-3,TRBV5-1,few,CASLGGLAASTDTQYF,TGCGCCAGCCTAGGAGGGCTAGCGGCTAGCACAGATACGCAGTATTTT
-,TRBJ1-5,TRBV2,few,CASSSGFSRSQPQHF,TGTGCCAGCAGCTCCGGGTTCTCCCGGTCGCAGCCCCAGCATTTT
TRBD1,TRBJ2-2,TRBV19,-,CASSTLPGQGGSGELFF,TGTGCCAGTAGTACCCTTCCGGGACAGGGAGGTTCCGGGGAGCTGTTTTTT
-,TRBJ1-1,TRBV9,-,CASSVATRTEAFF,TGTGCCAGCAGCGTAGCTACGCGTACTGAAGCTTTCTTT
-,TRBJ2-7,TRBV28,-,CASSGLNPYEQYF,TGTGCCAGCAGCGGTCTGAACCCCTACGAGCAGTACTTC
-,TRBJ2-5,TRBV2,-,CASTRGALETQYF,TGTGCCAGCACCCGGGGGGCGTTGGAGACCCAGTACTTC